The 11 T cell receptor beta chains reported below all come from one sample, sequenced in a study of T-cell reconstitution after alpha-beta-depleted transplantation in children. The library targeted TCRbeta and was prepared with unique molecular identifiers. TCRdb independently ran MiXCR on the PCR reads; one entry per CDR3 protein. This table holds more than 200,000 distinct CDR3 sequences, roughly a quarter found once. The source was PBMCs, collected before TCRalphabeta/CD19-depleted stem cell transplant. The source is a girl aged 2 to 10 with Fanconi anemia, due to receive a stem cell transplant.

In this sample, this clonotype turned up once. As DNA, the CDR3 is TGCGCCAGCAGCTTGGTCGGAGGGCTAGCGCCGAACACCGGGGAGCTGTTTTTT. Its translation: CASSLVGGLAPNTGELFF. The rearrangement uses TRBV5-1 and TRBJ2-2; weak D call: TRBD2 (6 bases). V was pared by 0 bases and J by 0 bases, with 15 bases between. CDR1 and CDR2 from the germline V gene are SGHRS and YFSETQ. The CDR3 runs 18 residues.

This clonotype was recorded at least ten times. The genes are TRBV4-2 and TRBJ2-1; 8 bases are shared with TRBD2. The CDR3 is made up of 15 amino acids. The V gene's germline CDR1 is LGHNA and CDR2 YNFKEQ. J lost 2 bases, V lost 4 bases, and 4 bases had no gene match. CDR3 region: CASSPNGRAYNEQFF. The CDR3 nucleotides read TGTGCCAGCAGCCCTAACGGGAGGGCCTACAATGAGCAGTTCTTC.

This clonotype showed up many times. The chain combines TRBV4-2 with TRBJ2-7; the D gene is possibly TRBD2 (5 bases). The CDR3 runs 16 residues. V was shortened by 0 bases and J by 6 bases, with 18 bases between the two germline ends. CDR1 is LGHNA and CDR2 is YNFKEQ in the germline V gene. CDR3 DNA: TGTGCCAGCAGCCAAGATGTCGGCGGGCTTGTGTCCGAGCAGTACTTC. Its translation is CASSQDVGGLVSEQYF.

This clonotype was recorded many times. The CDR3 DNA reads TGTGCCAGCAGCTTCTCGGACAGCTTCCCCTCTGGGGCCAACGTCCTGACTTTC. It is translated as CASSFSDSFPSGANVLTF. The V and J genes are TRBV11-1 and TRBJ2-6, with a weak D call TRBD1 (6 bases). Germline CDR1 reads SGHAT; CDR2 reads FQDESV (reference sequence). This CDR3 contains 18 residues. The V and J ends lost 3 bases and 0 bases respectively, with 15 bases between them.

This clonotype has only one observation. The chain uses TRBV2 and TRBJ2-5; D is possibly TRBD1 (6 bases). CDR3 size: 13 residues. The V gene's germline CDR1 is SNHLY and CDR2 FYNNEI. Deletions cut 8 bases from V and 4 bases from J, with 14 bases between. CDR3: CASFVGGGETQYF. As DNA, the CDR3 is TGTGCCAGCTTCGTTGGGGGCGGAGAGACCCAGTACTTC.

CDR3: CASSFGIGDGEQYF. CDR3 bases: TGTGCCAGCAGCTTCGGGATAGGGGACGGCGAGCAGTACTTC. The rearrangement joins TRBV11-2 to TRBJ2-7; D is tentatively TRBD1 or TRBD2 (5 bases each). This CDR3 spans 14 amino acids. V was cut by 3 bases and J by 6 bases, with 15 bases left in between. The germline CDR1 and CDR2 sequences are SGHAT and FQNNGV. Drawing the rest from reference TRBV11-2 and TRBJ2-7, the complete variable domain is EAGVAQSPRYKIIEKRQSVAFWCNPISGHATLYWYQQILGQGPKLLIQFQNNGVVDDSQLPKDRFSAERLKGVDSTLKIQPAKLEDSAVYLCASSFGIGDGEQYFGPGTRLTVT.

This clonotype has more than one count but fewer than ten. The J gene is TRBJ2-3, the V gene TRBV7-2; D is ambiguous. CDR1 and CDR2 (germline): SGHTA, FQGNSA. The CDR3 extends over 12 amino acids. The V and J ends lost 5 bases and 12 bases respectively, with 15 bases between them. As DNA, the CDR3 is TGTGCCAGCAGCCTGGAAGCAGCCCCCCAGTATTTT. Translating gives CASSLEAAPQYF.

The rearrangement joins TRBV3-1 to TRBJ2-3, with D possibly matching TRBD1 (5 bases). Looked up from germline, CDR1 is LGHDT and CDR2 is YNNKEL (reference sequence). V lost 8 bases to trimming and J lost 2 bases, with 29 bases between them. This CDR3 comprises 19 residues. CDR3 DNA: TGTGCCAGCTGCCTGGGGCCCCCGACAGACCCGAAATACACAGATACGCAGTATTTT. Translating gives CASCLGPPTDPKYTDTQYF.

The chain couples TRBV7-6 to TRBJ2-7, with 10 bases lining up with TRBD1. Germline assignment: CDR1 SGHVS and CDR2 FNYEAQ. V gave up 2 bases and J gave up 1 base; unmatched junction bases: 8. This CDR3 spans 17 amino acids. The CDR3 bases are TGTGCCAGCAGCTTATTACCGCCGGGACAGGGGTCCTACGAGCAGTACTTC. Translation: CASSLLPPGQGSYEQYF.

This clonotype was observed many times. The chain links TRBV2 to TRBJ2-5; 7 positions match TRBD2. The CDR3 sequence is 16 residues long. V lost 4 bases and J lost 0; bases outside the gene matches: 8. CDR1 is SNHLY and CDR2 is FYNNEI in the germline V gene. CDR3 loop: CASSVGFGGDQETQYF. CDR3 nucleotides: TGTGCCAGCAGTGTTGGGTTTGGGGGGGACCAAGAGACCCAGTACTTC.

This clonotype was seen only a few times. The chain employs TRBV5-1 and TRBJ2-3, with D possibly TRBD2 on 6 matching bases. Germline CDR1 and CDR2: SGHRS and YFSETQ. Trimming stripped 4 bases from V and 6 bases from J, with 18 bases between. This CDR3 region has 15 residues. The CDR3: CASSPWGVVEDTQYF. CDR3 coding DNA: TGCGCCAGCAGCCCGTGGGGGGTAGTGGAGGATACGCAGTATTTT.